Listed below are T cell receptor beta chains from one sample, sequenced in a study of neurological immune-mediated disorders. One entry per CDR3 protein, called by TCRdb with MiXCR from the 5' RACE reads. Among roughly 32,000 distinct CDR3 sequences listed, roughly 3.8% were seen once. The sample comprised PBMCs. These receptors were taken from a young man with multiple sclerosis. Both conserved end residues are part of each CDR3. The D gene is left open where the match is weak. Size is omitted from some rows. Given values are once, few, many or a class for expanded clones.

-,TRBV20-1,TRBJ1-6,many,TGCAGTGCTAGATCGAGCGTGCTTGGATCACCCCTCCACTTT,CSARSSVLGSPLHF
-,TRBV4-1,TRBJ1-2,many,TGCGCCAGCAGCCAAGTATTGGGGCAGAACTATGGCTACACCTTC,CASSQVLGQNYGYTF
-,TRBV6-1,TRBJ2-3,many,TGTGCCAGCAGTGAAGGAAGAGGAGGGGGCAAGGCGGATACGCAGTATTTT,CASSEGRGGGKADTQYF
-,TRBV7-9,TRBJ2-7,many,TGTGCCAGCAGCTTAACCGGGATGAGCGAGCAGTACTTC,CASSLTGMSEQYF
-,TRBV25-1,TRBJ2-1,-,TGTGCCAGCAGTGAATGGGGCCCAAGGGATGAGCAGTTCTTC,CASSEWGPRDEQFF
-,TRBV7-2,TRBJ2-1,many,TGTGCCAGCAGCTTACAGGGAGTTGAGCAGTTCTTC,CASSLQGVEQFF
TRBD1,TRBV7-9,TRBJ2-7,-,TGTGCCAGCAGCAGAGGGTCGGGACAGGGACCCTACGAGCAGTACTTC,CASSRGSGQGPYEQYF
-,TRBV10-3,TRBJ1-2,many,TGTGCCATCATAGGGGACAATCACAATGGCTACACCTTC,CAIIGDNHNGYTF
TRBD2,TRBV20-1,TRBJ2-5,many,TGCAGCAGTGCGGGGGGGCCCCAAGAGACCCAGTACTTC,CSSAGGPQETQYF
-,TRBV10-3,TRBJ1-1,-,TGTGCCACCAGGACGGAGGACTGGTACACTGAAGCTTTCTTT,CATRTEDWYTEAFF
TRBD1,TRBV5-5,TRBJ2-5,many,TGTGCCAGCAGCTTGTTGGGACAGCCGCGTCAAGAGACCCAGTACTTC,CASSLLGQPRQETQYF
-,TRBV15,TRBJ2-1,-,TGTGCCACCAGCAGAGAGTTTTCCGTGTACAATGAGCAGTTCTTC,CATSREFSVYNEQFF
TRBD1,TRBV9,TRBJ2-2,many,TGTGCCAGCAGCGAGGCCGGGACAGGGAACACCGGGGAGCTGTTTTTT,CASSEAGTGNTGELFF
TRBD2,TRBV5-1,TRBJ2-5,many,TGCGCCAGCGGAGTTTCGGGGGGGCCGGTACAAGAGACCCAGTACTTC,CASGVSGGPVQETQYF
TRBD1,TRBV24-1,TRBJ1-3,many,TGTGCCACCAGTGAAGGGACAGGGTACGGAAACACCATATATTTT,CATSEGTGYGNTIYF
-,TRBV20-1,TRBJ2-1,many,TGCAGTGCGAACGAGGGTTCCTACAATGAGCAGTTCTTC,CSANEGSYNEQFF
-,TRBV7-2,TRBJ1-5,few,TGTGCCAGCAGCCTCGTAGACAGTAGCAATCAGCCCCAGAATTTT,CASSLVDSSNQPQNF
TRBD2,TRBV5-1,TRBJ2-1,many,TGCGCCAGCAGCTTGGGGGGGGGATATGATGAGCAGTTCTTC,CASSLGGGYDEQFF
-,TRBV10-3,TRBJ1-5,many,TGTGCCATCAGTGCGGTCAGGGGCAATCAGCCCCAGCATTTT,CAISAVRGNQPQHF
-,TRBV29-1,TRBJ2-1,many,TGCAGCGTTGGGCTAGCCAGATACAATGAGCAGTTCTTC,CSVGLARYNEQFF
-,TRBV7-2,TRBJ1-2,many,TGTGCCAGCAGCCCCGGACTTATAACCTATGGCTACACCTTC,CASSPGLITYGYTF
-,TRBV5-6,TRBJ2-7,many,TGTGCCAGCAGCTTGGGCGACTACGAGCAGTACTTC,CASSLGDYEQYF
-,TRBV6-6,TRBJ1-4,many,TGTGCCAGCAGTTCGTTCGAAAAACTGTTTTTT,CASSSFEKLFF
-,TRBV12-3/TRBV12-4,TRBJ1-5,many,TGTGCCAGCAGTTTGAGGATGGGGGGTCAGCCCCAGCATTTT,CASSLRMGGQPQHF
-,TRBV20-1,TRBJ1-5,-,TGCAGTGCTAGCCCAACTACGCATCAGCCCCAGAATTTT,CSASPTTHQPQNF
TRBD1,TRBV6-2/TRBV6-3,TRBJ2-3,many,TGTGCCAGCAGGGGACAGGGGGCAGATACGCAGTATTTT,CASRGQGADTQYF
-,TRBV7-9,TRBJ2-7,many,TGTGCCAGCAGCTTAGGCGTGGGAAGGGGCGAGCAGTACTTC,CASSLGVGRGEQYF
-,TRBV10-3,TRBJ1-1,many,TGTGCCTCACGGGACAATAAGAACACTGAAGCTTTCTTT,CASRDNKNTEAFF
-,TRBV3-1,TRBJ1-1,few,TGTGCCAGCAGCCCTGTAATGAACACTGAAGCTTTCTTT,CASSPVMNTEAFF
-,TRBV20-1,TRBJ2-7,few,TGCAGTGCTAGAGGAGAGACCCACGAGCAGTACTTC,CSARGETHEQYF